The 19 T cell receptor beta chains in this list originate from one sample, sequenced in a study of cytomegalovirus exposure and HLA in healthy donors. The repertoire was sequenced with immunoSEQ multiplex PCR; TCRdb's copy has only in-frame clones and lacks some. The sample has approximately 220,000 clones, around nine tenths seen once. What was sequenced was PBMCs. The receptors originated from a woman aged 18-35 years in good health and CMV-seronegative.

Note on this clone: Other nucleotide sequences in the sample specify the same CDR3. This chain links TRBV30 with TRBJ1-3, with 9 positions matching TRBD1. Per the germline V gene, CDR1 is GTSNPN and CDR2 is SVGIG (reference sequence). Germline trimming cut 4 bases from V and 7 bases from J; bases unmatched to any gene: 14. CDR3 length: 16 amino acids. CDR3 amino acids: CAWTLGTGPLLNTIYF. The DNA for the CDR3 is TGTGCCTGGACCCTTGGGACAGGGCCTCTTCTGAACACCATATATTTT.

This CDR3 reads CASSPPSAGVGETQYF. CDR3 sequence (DNA): TGTGCCAGCTCACCACCGTCAGCGGGAGTAGGTGAGACCCAGTACTTC. The chain carries TRBV18 and TRBJ2-5; 8 bases line up with TRBD2. With V trimmed by 0 bases and J by 5 bases, 8 bases remained unmatched. CDR3 length equals 16 residues. Germline lookup yields CDR1 KGHSH and CDR2 LQKENI.

V is TRBV7-9 and J is TRBJ2-7, with 8 bases matching TRBD2. Germline V lookup: CDR1 SEHNR, CDR2 FQNEAQ (reference sequence). The CDR3 has 15 residues. V lost 5 bases and J lost 6; bases outside the gene matches: 12. CDR3: CASSGKRESVGEQYF. CDR3 sequence (DNA): TGTGCCAGCAGCGGGAAGCGGGAGTCTGTTGGCGAGCAGTACTTC.

This rearrangement joins TRBV10-3 to TRBJ1-5, with a tentative D call TRBD1 (5 bases). V lost 4 bases to trimming and J lost 1 base, with 11 bases between them. The CDR3 consists of 15 residues. The V gene's germline CDR1 is ENHRY and CDR2 SYGVKD. The CDR3 here is CAISVGGASNQPQHF. CDR3 sequence (DNA): TGTGCCATCAGTGTCGGGGGAGCGAGCAATCAGCCCCAGCATTTT.

The chain joins TRBV10-3 to TRBJ2-7; D is perhaps TRBD2 (5 bases). The CDR3 loop spans 15 amino acids. Trimming shortened V by 6 bases and J by 5 bases, and 20 bases separated the two germline ends. Germline values: CDR1 ENHRY, CDR2 SYGVKD. The CDR3 nucleotides read TGTGCCATCAGCGGCGGGCTGGGCGGTTCGGACGAGCAGTACTTC. Amino acids: CAISGGLGGSDEQYF.

As regards this clone: At one of its ends the junction is not consistent with the germline gene, which may arise from a read error. The chain combines TRBV6-5 with TRBJ2-3; the D gene is possibly TRBD1 (6 bases). Germline V gene lookup returns CDR1 MNHEY and CDR2 SVGAGI. This CDR3 is 11 amino acids long. This chain's CDR3 is CTSSRDKDLYF. The CDR3 DNA reads TGTACCAGCAGCCGGGACAAAGATTTGTATTTT.

This chain joins TRBV5-1 and TRBJ2-7, with D possibly matching TRBD1 (6 bases). V dropped 7 bases and J dropped 3 bases, with 17 bases sitting between them. This CDR3 region has 14 residues. Germline V CDR1 and CDR2: SGHRS, YFSETQ. For the CDR3, the DNA is TGCGCCAGCGGGGGCACAGGAAACGACTACGAGCAGTACTTC. Encoded protein: CASGGTGNDYEQYF.

V usage is TRBV9 and J usage is TRBJ2-1; perhaps TRBD2 as D (6 bases). The CDR3 totals 15 residues. The germline CDR1 and CDR2 sequences are SGDLS and YYNGEE. The ends were cut back, 5 bases at V and 0 bases at J, with 12 bases in the middle. CDR3 amino acids: CASREGSSSYNEQFF. The CDR3 bases are TGTGCCAGCAGGGAGGGGTCGAGCTCCTACAATGAGCAGTTCTTC.

The chain has TRBV19 and TRBJ1-2, with D possibly TRBD1 on 5 matching bases. Germline V gene sequence: CDR1 LNHDA, CDR2 SQIVND (reference sequence). Trimming left V 5 bases short and J 2 bases short, with 12 bases between. The CDR3 sequence is 14 residues long. The CDR3 loop reads CASSPTTANYGYTF. In DNA form, the CDR3 reads TGTGCCAGTAGTCCCACGACAGCCAACTATGGCTACACCTTC. Variable domain in full (rest from reference TRBV19 and TRBJ1-2): DGGITQSPKYLFRKEGQNVTLSCEQNLNHDAMYWYRQDPGQGLRLIYYSQIVNDFQKGDIAEGYSVSREKKESFPLTVTSAQKNPTAFYLCASSPTTANYGYTFGSGTRLTVV.

The chain couples TRBV19 to TRBJ2-7; 7 positions agree with TRBD1. The junction had 6 bases not matched to a gene; V was cut back by 5 bases and J by 2 bases. Germline CDR1 LNHDA, CDR2 SQIVND (reference sequence). This CDR3 has 14 amino acids. The CDR3 loop reads CASSPQTGTYEQYF. The DNA for the CDR3 is TGTGCCAGTAGTCCTCAGACAGGGACCTACGAGCAGTACTTC.

V gene TRBV7-9 combines with J gene TRBJ2-5; 11 bases are shared with TRBD2. V was pared by 3 bases and J by 5 bases, with 17 bases of the junction left unmatched. Germline-derived CDR1 and CDR2 are SEHNR and FQNEAQ (reference sequence). This CDR3 is 19 amino acids long. This CDR3 reads CASSLHPASGRSALETQYF. The CDR3 DNA follows: TGTGCCAGCAGCTTGCACCCGGCTAGCGGGAGGTCGGCTTTGGAGACCCAGTACTTC.

The gene calls are TRBV5-5 and TRBJ2-7, with 7 bases aligning to TRBD2. Trimming cost V 0 bases and J 4 bases; bases outside gene matches: 7. CDR3 length equals 15 residues. Germline CDR1 is SGHKS and CDR2 is YYEKEE (reference sequence). CDR3 in DNA: TGTGCCAGCAGCTTGGCGGGAGGAGGTTTATACGAGCAGTACTTC. Residues: CASSLAGGGLYEQYF.

The chain is built from TRBV5-8 and TRBJ2-3; 11 bases are shared with TRBD2. Germline CDR1 SGHTS, CDR2 YDEGEE. This CDR3 has 16 amino acids. The V gene end was trimmed by 2 bases and the J gene end by 1 base; junction bases not matched to a gene: 3. CDR3 sequence (DNA): TGTGCCAGCAGCTTAGGGACTAGCGGCCGCACAGATACGCAGTATTTT. Translating gives CASSLGTSGRTDTQYF.

The CDR3 reads CASATSGRGDTQYF. DNA for the CDR3: TGTGCCAGCGCTACTAGCGGGAGAGGGGATACGCAGTATTTT. The chain is built from TRBV6-1 and TRBJ2-3, with 11 bases that match TRBD2. CDR3 length: 14 residues. V lost 8 bases to trimming and J lost 6 bases; unmatched junction nucleotides: 7. Germline lookup yields CDR1 MNHNS and CDR2 SASEGT.

J is TRBJ2-2 and V is TRBV27, with 9 bases fitting TRBD1. The V gene end was trimmed by 6 bases and the J gene end by 3 bases; junction bases not matched to a gene: 8. The length of the CDR3 is 16 residues. The germline gives CDR1 MNHEY, CDR2 SMNVEV (reference sequence). CDR3 nucleotide sequence: TGTGCCAGCAGGGACGGACAGGGGAGAGACACCGGGGAGCTGTTTTTT. It encodes CASRDGQGRDTGELFF.

This clone was recorded only once. This chain joins TRBV5-1 and TRBJ1-1, with 8 bases that match TRBD1. Germline lookup yields CDR1 SGHRS and CDR2 YFSETQ. The CDR3 consists of 14 residues. J gave up 3 bases and V 5 bases, and 6 bases lay outside the gene matches. CDR3 sequence (DNA): TGCGCCAGCAGTCAGGACAGGGTCTACACTGAAGCTTTCTTT. As protein: CASSQDRVYTEAFF.

The chain couples TRBV15 to TRBJ1-4, with a possible D match to TRBD1 (6 bases). The V end was cut by 3 bases, the J end by 4 bases, with 24 bases between. This CDR3 is built from 19 residues. CDR1 is LNHNV and CDR2 is YYDKDF in the germline V gene (reference sequence). The DNA for the CDR3 is TGTGCCACCAGCAGTCAGCAGAGGGGCCAGGGGCTCCTTAATGAAAAACTGTTTTTT. It specifies CATSSQQRGQGLLNEKLFF.

J is TRBJ1-2 and V is TRBV5-4, with D possibly being TRBD1 (5 bases). The CDR3 extends over 13 amino acids. V was trimmed by 3 bases and J by 7 bases, leaving 13 bases between them. CDR1 is SGHNT, CDR2 YYREEE, per germline (reference sequence). Here the CDR3 DNA reads TGTGCCAGCAGCTACGACAGAGGTCCTGGCTACACCTTC. Translating gives CASSYDRGPGYTF.

This clone was seen once. The chain carries TRBV4-1 and TRBJ2-2, with 10 bases fitting TRBD1. The V gene's germline CDR1 is MGHRA and CDR2 YSYEKL. Losses at the gene ends were 4 bases for V and 6 bases for J; bases not matched to a gene: 11. This CDR3 is 17 amino acids long. CDR3 loop: CASSLYRQGANAGELFF. The CDR3 nucleotides read TGCGCCAGCAGCCTTTACCGACAGGGGGCGAATGCCGGGGAGCTGTTTTTT.